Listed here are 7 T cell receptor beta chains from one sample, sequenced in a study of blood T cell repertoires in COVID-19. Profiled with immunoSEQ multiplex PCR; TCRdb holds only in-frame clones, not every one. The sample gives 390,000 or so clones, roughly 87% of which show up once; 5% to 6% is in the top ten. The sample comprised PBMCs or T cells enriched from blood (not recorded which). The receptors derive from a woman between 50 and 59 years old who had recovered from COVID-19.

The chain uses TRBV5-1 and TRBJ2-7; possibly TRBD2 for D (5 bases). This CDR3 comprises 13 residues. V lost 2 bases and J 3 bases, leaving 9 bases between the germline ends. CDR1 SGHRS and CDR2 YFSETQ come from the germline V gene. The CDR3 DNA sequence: TGCGCCAGCAGCTTAGGACGGGACTACGAGCAGTACTTC. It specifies CASSLGRDYEQYF.

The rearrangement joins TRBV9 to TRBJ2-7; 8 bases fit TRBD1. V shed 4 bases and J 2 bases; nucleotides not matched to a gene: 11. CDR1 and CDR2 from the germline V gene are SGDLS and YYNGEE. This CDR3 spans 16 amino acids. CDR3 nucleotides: TGTGCCAGCAGCCCGCAGGGGGCGAGGTCGACCTACGAGCAGTACTTC. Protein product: CASSPQGARSTYEQYF. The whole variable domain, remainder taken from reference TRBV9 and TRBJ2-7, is DSGVTQTPKHLITATGQRVTLRCSPRSGDLSVYWYQQSLDQGLQFLIQYYNGEERAKGNILERFSAQQFPDLHSELNLSSLELGDSALYFCASSPQGARSTYEQYFGPGTRLTVT.

In DNA form, the CDR3 reads TGTGCCAGCAGTTCTAGCGGGGGGGCCGAGATTACGCAGTATTTT. Encoded protein: CASSSSGGAEITQYF. The chain couples TRBV7-9 to TRBJ2-3; 12 bases line up with TRBD2. J was trimmed by 8 bases and V by 6 bases; bases with no gene match: 9. The CDR3 loop spans 15 amino acids. Looked up from germline, CDR1 is SEHNR and CDR2 is FQNEAQ (reference sequence).

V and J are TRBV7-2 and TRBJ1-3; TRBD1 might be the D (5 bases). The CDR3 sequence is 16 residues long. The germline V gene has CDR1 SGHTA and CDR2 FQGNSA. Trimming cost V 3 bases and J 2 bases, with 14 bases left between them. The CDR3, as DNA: TGTGCCAGCAGCTTGCCTAGGGGCCCAACTGGAAACACCATATATTTT. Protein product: CASSLPRGPTGNTIYF.

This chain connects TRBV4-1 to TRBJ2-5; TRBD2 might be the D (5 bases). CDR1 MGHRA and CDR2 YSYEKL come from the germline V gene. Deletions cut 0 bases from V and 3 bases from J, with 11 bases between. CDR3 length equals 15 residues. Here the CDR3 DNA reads TGCGCCAGCAGCCAAGAGCGGCGGGCTGAAGAGACCCAGTACTTC. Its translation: CASSQERRAEETQYF.

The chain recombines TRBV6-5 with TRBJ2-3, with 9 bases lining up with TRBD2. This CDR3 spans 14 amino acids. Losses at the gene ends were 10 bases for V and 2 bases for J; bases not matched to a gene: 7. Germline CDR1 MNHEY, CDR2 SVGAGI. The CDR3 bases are TGTGCCATATGGCCTAGCGGGGACACAGATACGCAGTATTTT. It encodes CAIWPSGDTDTQYF.

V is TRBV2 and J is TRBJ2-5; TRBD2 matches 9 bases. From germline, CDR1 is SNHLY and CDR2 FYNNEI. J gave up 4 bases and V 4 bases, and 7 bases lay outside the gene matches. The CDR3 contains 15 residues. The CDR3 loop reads CASSVRGRALETQYF. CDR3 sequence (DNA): TGTGCCAGCAGTGTCCGCGGGAGGGCCCTAGAGACCCAGTACTTC. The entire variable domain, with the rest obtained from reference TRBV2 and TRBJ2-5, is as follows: EPEVTQTPSHQVTQMGQEVILRCVPISNHLYFYWYRQILGQKVEFLVSFYNNEISEKSEIFDDQFSVERPDGSNFTLKIRSTKLEDSAMYFCASSVRGRALETQYFGPGTRLLVL.